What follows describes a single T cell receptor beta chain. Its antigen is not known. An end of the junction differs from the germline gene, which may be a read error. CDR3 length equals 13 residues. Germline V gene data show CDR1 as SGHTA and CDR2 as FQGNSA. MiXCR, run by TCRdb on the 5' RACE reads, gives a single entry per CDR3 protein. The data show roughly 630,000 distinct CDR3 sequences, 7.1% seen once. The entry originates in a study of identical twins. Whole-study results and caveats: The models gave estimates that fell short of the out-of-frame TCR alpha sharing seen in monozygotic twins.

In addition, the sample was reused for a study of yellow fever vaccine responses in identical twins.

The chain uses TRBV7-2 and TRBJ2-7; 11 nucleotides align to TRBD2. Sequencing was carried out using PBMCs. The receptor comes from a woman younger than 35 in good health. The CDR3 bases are TGTGCCAGCAGCCTCCGGGATAGCGGGAGGGCCAACTTC. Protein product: CASSLRDSGRANF.